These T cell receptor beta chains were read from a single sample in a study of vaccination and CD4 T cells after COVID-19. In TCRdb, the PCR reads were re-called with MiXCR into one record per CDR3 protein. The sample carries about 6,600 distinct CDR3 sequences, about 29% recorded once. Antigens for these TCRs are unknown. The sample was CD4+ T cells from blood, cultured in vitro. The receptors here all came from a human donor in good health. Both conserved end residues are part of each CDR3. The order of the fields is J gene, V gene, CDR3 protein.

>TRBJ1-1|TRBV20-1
CSARDGRLNTEAFF
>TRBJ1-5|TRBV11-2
CASSLGLRSDQPQHF
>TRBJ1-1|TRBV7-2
CASSVVGARMNTEAFF
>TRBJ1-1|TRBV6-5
CASSYSLYRAGNTEAFF
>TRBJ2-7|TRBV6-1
CASSEPFYQGLGYEQYF
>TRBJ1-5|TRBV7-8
CASSLSRGPGGRSQPQHF
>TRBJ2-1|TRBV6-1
CASLGDRGRRNEQFF
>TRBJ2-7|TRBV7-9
CASSHEYEQYF
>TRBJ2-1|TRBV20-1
CSARRTSGDEFF
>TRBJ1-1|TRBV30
CAWSPQGGITEAFF
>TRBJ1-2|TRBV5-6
CASSWGQGATYGYTF
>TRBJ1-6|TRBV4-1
CASSQEGLEGLDSPLHF
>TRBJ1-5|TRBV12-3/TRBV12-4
CASSLREDQPQHF
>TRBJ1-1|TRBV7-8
CASSLERSTEAFF
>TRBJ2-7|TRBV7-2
CASSFTSGAYEQYF
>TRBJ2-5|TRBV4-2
CASSQEGMAGGEGETQYF
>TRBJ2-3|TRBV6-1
CASNRAWGHTDTQYF
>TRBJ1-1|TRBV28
CASRPGQGNTEAFF
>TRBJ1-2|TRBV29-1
CSVVGPGVGYGYTF
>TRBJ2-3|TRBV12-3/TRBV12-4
CASSARGADTQYF
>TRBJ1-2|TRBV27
CASSLDRGSLDGYTF
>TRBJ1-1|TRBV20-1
CSARGAGRAFF
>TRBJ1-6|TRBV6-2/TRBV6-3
CASSHLFGPLHF
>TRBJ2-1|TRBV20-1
CSASRGVSSTYNEQFF
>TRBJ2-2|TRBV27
CASKRPGELFF
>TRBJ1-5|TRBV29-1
CSVGTGTNQPQHF
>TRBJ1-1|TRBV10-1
CASSASLGGQVNEAFF
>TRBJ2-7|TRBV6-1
CASCYSGDKAGSYEQYF
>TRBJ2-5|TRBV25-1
CASSDPQFEGGQETQYF
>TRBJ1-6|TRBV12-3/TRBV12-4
CASRSTGRDTSPLHF